These 5 T cell receptor beta chains share one sample of origin, sequenced in a study of T cells after yellow fever vaccination. TCRdb redid the calling of the 5' RACE reads with MiXCR, one entry per CDR3 protein. The table has some 390,000 distinct CDR3 sequences, about 6% seen once; the top ten hold over 12%. The specimen comprised PBMCs, sampled 5 days after the yellow fever booster vaccination. The receptors stem from a man between 25 and 39 years old who received the YFV17D yellow fever vaccine.

This clonotype has ten or more counts. The J gene is TRBJ2-4, the V gene TRBV5-1; 10 nucleotides match TRBD1. The junction had 0 bases not matched to a gene; V was cut back by 0 bases and J by 6 bases. Germline CDR1 is SGHRS and CDR2 is YFSETQ. The CDR3 loop spans 14 amino acids. CDR3 DNA sequence: TGCGCCAGCAGCTTGGGACAGGGGGCAAACATTCAGTACTTC. It translates to CASSLGQGANIQYF. Combining the CDR3 with reference TRBV5-1 and TRBJ2-4 gives the whole variable domain KAGVTQTPRYLIKTRGQQVTLSCSPISGHRSVSWYQQTPGQGLQFLFEYFSETQRNKGNFPGRFSGRQFSNSRSEMNVSTLELGDSALYLCASSLGQGANIQYFGAGTRLSVL.

The sample holds many counts of this clonotype. The chain joins TRBV7-2 to TRBJ2-1; no clear D. Germline assignment: CDR1 SGHTA and CDR2 FQGNSA. CDR3 length: 15 amino acids. V lost 5 bases and J lost 1, with 12 bases in between. CDR3 in amino acids: CASSPGDPSYNEQFF. CDR3 nucleotide sequence: TGTGCCAGCAGCCCGGGTGATCCTTCCTACAATGAGCAGTTCTTC.

This chain links TRBV20-1 with TRBJ1-4; D is undetermined. CDR1 and CDR2 from the germline V gene are DFQATT and SNEGSKA (reference sequence). This CDR3 region has 11 residues. The CDR3 loop reads CSAKLNEKLFF. The CDR3 region has the DNA TGCAGCGCCAAGTTGAATGAAAAACTGTTTTTT.

This chain links TRBV5-5 with TRBJ1-2, with 10 nucleotides matching TRBD1. The CDR3 is 13 residues long. J was trimmed by 12 bases and V by 3 bases; bases with no gene match: 8. CDR1 SGHKS and CDR2 YYEKEE come from the germline V gene (reference sequence). The CDR3 DNA sequence: TGTGCCAGCAGCTCCACGGACAGGGGGGGAGACACCTTC. Its translation is CASSSTDRGGDTF.

This clonotype was detected only a few times. The chain links TRBV20-1 to TRBJ2-3; 8 bases align to TRBD2. Trimming took 5 bases from V and 6 from J; bases not matched to a gene: 13. The CDR3 spans 15 residues. Germline V gene lookup returns CDR1 DFQATT and CDR2 SNEGSKA (reference sequence). Here the CDR3 reads CSAPGTRGPGDTQYF. Here the CDR3 DNA reads TGCAGTGCTCCCGGGACTAGGGGACCGGGGGATACGCAGTATTTT.